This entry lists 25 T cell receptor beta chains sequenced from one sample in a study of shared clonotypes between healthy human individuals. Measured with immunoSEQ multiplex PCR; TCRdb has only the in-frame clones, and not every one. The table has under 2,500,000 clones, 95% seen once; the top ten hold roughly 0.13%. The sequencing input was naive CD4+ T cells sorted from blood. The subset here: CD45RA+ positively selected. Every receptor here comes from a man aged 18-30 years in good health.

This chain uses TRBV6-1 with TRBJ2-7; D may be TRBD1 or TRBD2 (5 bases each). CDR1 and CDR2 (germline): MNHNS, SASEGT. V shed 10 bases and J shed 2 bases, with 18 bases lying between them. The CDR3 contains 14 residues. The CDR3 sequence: CAIMGRQRTYEQYF. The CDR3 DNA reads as TGTGCCATCATGGGACGCCAGAGGACCTACGAGCAGTACTTC.

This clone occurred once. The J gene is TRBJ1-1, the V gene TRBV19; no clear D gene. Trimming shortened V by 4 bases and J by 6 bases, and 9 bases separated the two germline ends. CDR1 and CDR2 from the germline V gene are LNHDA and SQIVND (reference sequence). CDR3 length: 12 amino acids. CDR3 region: CASSRGESEAFF. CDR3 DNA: TGTGCCAGTAGTAGGGGAGAGTCTGAAGCTTTCTTT.

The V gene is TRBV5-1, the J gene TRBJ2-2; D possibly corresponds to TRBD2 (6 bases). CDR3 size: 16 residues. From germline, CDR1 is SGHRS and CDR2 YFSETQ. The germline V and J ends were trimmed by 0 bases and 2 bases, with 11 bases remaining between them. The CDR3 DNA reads TGCGCCAGCAGCTTGGAAAGCGGGTTAAACACCGGGGAGCTGTTTTTT. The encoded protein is CASSLESGLNTGELFF.

The CDR3 spells CASSQSSRVSNYGYTF. The CDR3 nucleotides are TGCGCCAGCAGCCAATCGTCTCGGGTTTCTAACTATGGCTACACCTTC. This sequence joins TRBV4-3 and TRBJ1-2; D unresolved. The V and J ends lost 2 bases and 0 bases respectively, with 13 bases between them. This CDR3 comprises 16 residues. Germline V gives CDR1 LGHNA, CDR2 YSLEER.

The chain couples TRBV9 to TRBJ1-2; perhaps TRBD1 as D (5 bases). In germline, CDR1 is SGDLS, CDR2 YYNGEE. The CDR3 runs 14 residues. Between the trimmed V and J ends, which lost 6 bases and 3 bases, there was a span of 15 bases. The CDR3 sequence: CASTPGGEHYGYTF. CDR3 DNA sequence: TGTGCCAGCACCCCGGGGGGGGAGCACTATGGCTACACCTTC.

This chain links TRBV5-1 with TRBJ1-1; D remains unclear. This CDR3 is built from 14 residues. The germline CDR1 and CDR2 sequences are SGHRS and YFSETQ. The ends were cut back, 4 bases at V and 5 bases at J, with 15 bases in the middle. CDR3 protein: CASSGSLDGTEAFF. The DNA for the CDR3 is TGCGCCAGCAGCGGCTCATTAGACGGAACTGAAGCTTTCTTT.

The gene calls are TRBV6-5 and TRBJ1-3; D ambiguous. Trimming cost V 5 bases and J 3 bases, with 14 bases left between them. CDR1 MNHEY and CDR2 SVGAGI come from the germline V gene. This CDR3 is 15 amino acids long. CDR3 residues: CASSPSGGGGNTIYF. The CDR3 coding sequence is TGTGCCAGCAGTCCCTCGGGTGGTGGTGGAAACACCATATATTTT.

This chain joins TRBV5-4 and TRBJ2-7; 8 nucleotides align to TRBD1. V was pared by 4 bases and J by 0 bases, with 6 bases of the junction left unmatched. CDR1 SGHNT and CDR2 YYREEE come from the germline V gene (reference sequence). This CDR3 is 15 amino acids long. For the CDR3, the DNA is TGTGCCAGCAGCCCGGGGGACAGGAGCTCCTACGAGCAGTACTTC. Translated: CASSPGDRSSYEQYF.

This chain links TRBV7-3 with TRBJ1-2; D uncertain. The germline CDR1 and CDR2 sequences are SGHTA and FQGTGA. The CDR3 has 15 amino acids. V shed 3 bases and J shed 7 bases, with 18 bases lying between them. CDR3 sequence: CASSFRMDPFSGYTF. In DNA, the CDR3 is TGTGCCAGCAGCTTTCGAATGGACCCTTTTTCTGGCTACACCTTC.

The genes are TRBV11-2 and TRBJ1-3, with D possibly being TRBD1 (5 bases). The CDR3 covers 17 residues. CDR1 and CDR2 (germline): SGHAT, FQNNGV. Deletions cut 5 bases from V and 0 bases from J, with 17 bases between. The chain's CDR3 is CASSDPRGLSSGNTIYF. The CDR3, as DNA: TGTGCCAGCAGCGACCCCCGGGGCCTCTCCTCTGGAAACACCATATATTTT. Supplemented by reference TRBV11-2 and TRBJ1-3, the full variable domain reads EAGVAQSPRYKIIEKRQSVAFWCNPISGHATLYWYQQILGQGPKLLIQFQNNGVVDDSQLPKDRFSAERLKGVDSTLKIQPAKLEDSAVYLCASSDPRGLSSGNTIYFGEGSWLTVV.

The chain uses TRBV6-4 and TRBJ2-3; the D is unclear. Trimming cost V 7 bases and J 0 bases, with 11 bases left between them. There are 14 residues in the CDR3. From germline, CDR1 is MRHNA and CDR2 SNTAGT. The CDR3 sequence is CASTDTESTDTQYF. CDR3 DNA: TGTGCCAGCACCGACACAGAGAGCACAGATACGCAGTATTTT.

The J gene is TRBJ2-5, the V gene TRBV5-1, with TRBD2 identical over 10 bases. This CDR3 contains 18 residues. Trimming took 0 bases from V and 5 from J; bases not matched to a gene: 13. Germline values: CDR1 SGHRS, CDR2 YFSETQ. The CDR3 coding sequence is TGCGCCAGCAGCTTGGCCGGGTCCTTAGCGGGAGGCTTGGAGACCCAGTACTTC. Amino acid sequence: CASSLAGSLAGGLETQYF.

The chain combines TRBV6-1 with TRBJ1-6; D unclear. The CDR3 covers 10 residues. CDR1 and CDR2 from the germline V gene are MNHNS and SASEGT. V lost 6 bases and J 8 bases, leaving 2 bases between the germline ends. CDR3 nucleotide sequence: TGTGCCAGCAGAGATTCACCCCTCCACTTT. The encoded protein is CASRDSPLHF.

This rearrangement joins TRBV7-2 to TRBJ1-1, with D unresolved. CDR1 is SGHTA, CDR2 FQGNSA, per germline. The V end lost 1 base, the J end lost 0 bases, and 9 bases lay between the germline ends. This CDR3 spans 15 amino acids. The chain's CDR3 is CASSLVLGVNTEAFF. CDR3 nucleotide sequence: TGTGCCAGCAGCTTAGTGCTAGGCGTGAACACTGAAGCTTTCTTT. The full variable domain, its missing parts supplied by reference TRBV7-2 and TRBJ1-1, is GAGVSQSPSNKVTEKGKDVELRCDPISGHTALYWYRQSLGQGLEFLIYFQGNSAPDKSGLPSDRFSAERTGGSVSTLTIQRTQQEDSAVYLCASSLVLGVNTEAFFGQGTRLTVV.

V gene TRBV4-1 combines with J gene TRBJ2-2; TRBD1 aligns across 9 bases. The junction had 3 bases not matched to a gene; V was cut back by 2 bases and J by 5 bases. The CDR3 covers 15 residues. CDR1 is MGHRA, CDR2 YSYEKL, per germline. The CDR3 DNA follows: TGCGCCAGCAGCCAACCCGGACAGGGGACCGGGGAGCTGTTTTTT. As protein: CASSQPGQGTGELFF.

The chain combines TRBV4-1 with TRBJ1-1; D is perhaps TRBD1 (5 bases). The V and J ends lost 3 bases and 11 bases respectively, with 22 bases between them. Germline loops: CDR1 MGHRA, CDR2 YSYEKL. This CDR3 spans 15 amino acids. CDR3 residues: CASSHILLIQDYAFF. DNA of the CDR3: TGCGCCAGCAGCCACATTCTGCTAATACAGGACTACGCTTTCTTT.

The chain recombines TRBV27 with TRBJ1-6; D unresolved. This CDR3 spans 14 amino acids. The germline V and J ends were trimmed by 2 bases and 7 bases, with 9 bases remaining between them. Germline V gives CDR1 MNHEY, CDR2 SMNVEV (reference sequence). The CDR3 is CASSLGEANSPLHF. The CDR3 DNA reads TGTGCCAGCAGTTTAGGGGAAGCCAATTCACCCCTCCACTTT.

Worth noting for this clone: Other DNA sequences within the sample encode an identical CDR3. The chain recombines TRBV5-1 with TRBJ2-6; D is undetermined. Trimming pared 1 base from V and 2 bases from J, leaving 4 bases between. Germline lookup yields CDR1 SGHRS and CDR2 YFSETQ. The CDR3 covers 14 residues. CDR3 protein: CASSLSAGANVLTF. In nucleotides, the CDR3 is TGCGCCAGCAGCTTGTCGGCTGGGGCCAACGTCCTGACTTTC.

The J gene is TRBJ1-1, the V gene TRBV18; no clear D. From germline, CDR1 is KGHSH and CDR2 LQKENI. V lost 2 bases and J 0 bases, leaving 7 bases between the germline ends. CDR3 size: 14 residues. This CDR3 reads CASSPGELNTEAFF. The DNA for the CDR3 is TGTGCCAGCTCACCAGGGGAGTTGAACACTGAAGCTTTCTTT.

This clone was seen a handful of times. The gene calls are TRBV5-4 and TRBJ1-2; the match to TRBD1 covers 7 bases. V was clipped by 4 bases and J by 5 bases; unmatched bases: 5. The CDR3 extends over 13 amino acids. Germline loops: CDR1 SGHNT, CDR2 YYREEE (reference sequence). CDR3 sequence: CASSETGSYGYTF. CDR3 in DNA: TGTGCCAGCAGCGAGACAGGGTCATATGGCTACACCTTC. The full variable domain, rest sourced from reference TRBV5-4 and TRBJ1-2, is ETGVTQSPTHLIKTRGQQVTLRCSSQSGHNTVSWYQQALGQGPQFIFQYYREEENGRGNFPPRFSGLQFPNYSSELNVNALELDDSALYLCASSETGSYGYTFGSGTRLTVV.

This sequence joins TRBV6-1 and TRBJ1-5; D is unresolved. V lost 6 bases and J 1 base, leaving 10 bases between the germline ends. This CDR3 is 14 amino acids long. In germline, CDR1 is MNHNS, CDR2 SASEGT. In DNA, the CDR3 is TGTGCCAGCAGCCTCGAGGACAGCAATCAGCCCCAGCATTTT. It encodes CASSLEDSNQPQHF.

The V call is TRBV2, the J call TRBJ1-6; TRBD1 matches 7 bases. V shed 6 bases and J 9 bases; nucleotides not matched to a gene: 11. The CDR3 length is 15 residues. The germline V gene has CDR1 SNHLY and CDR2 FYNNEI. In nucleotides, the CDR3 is TGTGCCAGCAGCGCCGACAGGGTTCTGAGTTCACCCCTCCACTTT. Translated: CASSADRVLSSPLHF.

The CDR3 protein is CASSQVPGQGVYIQYF. DNA of the CDR3: TGCGCCAGCAGCCAAGTTCCCGGACAGGGGGTATACATTCAGTACTTC. The chain is built from TRBV4-1 and TRBJ2-4; 10 nucleotides align to TRBD1. The germline CDR1 and CDR2 sequences are MGHRA and YSYEKL. V was clipped by 1 base and J by 8 bases; unmatched bases: 8. This CDR3 comprises 16 residues.

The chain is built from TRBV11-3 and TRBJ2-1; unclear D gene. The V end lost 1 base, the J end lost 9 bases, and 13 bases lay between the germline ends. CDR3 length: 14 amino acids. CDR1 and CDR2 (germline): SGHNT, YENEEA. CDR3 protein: CASSLGPSFGEQFF. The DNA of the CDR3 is TGTGCCAGCAGCTTAGGCCCCTCCTTTGGTGAGCAGTTCTTC.

In DNA form, the CDR3 reads TGTGCCAGCATGAGAGGAAGGGGGACTGAAGCTTTCTTT. Amino acids: CASMRGRGTEAFF. This sequence joins TRBV2 and TRBJ1-1, with D maybe TRBD1 (6 bases). V lost 7 bases and J lost 5, with 14 bases in between. The germline CDR1 and CDR2 sequences are SNHLY and FYNNEI. The CDR3 has 13 residues.